The sample holds many counts of the clone carrying this TCR beta chain. What was amplified from RNA transcripts were TCR beta CDR3 regions. HTBI primers were the set used in a first-round RT-PCR of the TCR CDR3. MiXCR, run by TCRdb on the multiplex PCR reads, gives a single entry per CDR3 protein. The data hold about 420,000 distinct CDR3 sequences, with approximately 15% observed a single time. The CDR3 runs 14 residues. V lost 2 bases and J 4 bases, leaving 11 bases between the germline ends. Per germline, CDR1 MNHEY and CDR2 SVGEGT. A patient was excluded if there was uncontrolled infection, other autoimmune disease, pregnancy or lactation. This sample was included in a study of T cells in Graves' hyperthyroidism and ophthalmopathy.

What was sequenced was blood. The origin of this receptor is a woman aged 18-30 years with Graves' hyperthyroidism. The chain couples TRBV6-2 or TRBV6-3 to TRBJ2-5, with D possibly TRBD1 on 6 matching bases. Here the CDR3 reads CASSYLKGGETQYF. The CDR3 DNA follows: TGTGCCAGCAGTTACCTCAAAGGGGGAGAGACCCAGTACTTC.